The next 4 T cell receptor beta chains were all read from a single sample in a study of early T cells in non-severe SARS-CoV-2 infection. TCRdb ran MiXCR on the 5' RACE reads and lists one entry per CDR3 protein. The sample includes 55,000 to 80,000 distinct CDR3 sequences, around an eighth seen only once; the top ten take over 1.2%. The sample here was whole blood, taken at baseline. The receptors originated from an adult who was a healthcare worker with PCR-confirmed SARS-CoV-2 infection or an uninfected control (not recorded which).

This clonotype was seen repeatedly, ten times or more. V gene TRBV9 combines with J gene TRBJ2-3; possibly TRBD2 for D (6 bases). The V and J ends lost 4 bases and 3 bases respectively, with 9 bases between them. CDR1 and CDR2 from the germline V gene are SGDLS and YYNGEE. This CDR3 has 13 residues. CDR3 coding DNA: TGTGCCAGCAGCCCAGGAGGGACAGATACGCAGTATTTT. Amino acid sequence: CASSPGGTDTQYF.

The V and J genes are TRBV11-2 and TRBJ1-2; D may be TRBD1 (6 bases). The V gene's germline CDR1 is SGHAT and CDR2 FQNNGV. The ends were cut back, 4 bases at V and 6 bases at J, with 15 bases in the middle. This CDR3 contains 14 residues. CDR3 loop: CASSSTGLYHGYTF. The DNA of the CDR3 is TGTGCCAGCAGCTCTACAGGGTTATATCATGGCTACACCTTC. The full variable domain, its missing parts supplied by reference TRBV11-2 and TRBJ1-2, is EAGVAQSPRYKIIEKRQSVAFWCNPISGHATLYWYQQILGQGPKLLIQFQNNGVVDDSQLPKDRFSAERLKGVDSTLKIQPAKLEDSAVYLCASSSTGLYHGYTFGSGTRLTVV.

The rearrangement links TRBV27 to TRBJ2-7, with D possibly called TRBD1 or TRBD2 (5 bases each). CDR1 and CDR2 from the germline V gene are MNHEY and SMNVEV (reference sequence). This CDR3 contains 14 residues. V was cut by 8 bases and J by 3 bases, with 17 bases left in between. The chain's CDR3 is CASAGQGSNYEQYF. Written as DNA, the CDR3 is TGTGCCAGCGCGGGCCAGGGAAGTAACTACGAGCAGTACTTC.

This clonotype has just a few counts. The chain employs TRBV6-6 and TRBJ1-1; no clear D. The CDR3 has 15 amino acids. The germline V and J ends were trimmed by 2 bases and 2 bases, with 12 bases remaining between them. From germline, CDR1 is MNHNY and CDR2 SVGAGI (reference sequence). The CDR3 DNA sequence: TGTGCCAGCAGTTACGGGCAGGAGAGAAACACTGAAGCTTTCTTT. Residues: CASSYGQERNTEAFF.